Listed below are T cell receptor beta chains from one sample, sequenced in a study of memory CD4+ T cells and cytomegalovirus serostatus. Data came from immunoSEQ multiplex PCR; TCRdb stores just in-frame clones and leaves some out. The sample has fewer than 90,000 clones, around 78% seen once. The sample comprised memory CD4+ T cells from blood. These receptors all come from an adult in good health and CMV-seropositive. Each CDR3 is given with its conserved first and last residue. Fields, in order: J gene, V gene, clone size, D gene, CDR3 DNA, CDR3 protein. A D gene is named only where the DNA matches it firmly. The size entry is marked missing in some rows and otherwise reads once, few, many or a size class.

j_call: TRBJ1-1
v_call: TRBV30
clone_size: few
d_call: TRBD1
cdr3_nt: TGTGCCTGGCGGACAGGGGGCCCTGAAGCTTTCTTT
cdr3_aa: CAWRTGGPEAFF

j_call: TRBJ2-5
v_call: TRBV18
clone_size: NA
d_call: TRBD1
cdr3_nt: TGTGCCAGCTCACCCCGGACAGGGGAAGAGACCCAGTACTTC
cdr3_aa: CASSPRTGEETQYF

j_call: TRBJ1-2
v_call: TRBV10-3
clone_size: NA
d_call: NA
cdr3_nt: TGTGCCATCAGTGAGTCAGGGGGCTATGGCTACACCTTC
cdr3_aa: CAISESGGYGYTF

j_call: TRBJ1-1
v_call: TRBV14
clone_size: few
d_call: NA
cdr3_nt: TGTGCCAGCAGCCTCAGGGCTAGGTCTGAAGCTTTCTTT
cdr3_aa: CASSLRARSEAFF

j_call: TRBJ1-2
v_call: TRBV30
clone_size: NA
d_call: NA
cdr3_nt: TGTGCCTGGGCCCCGACAGAAAACTATGGCTACACCTTC
cdr3_aa: CAWAPTENYGYTF

j_call: TRBJ2-7
v_call: TRBV5-1
clone_size: NA
d_call: NA
cdr3_nt: TGCGCCAGCAGCTTCCAAGGAGGGGCCTCCTACGAGCAGTACTTC
cdr3_aa: CASSFQGGASYEQYF

j_call: TRBJ2-1
v_call: TRBV6-4
clone_size: NA
d_call: TRBD2
cdr3_nt: TGTGCCAGCAGTGATGGGACTAGCGGGGTACGTGAGCAGTTCTTC
cdr3_aa: CASSDGTSGVREQFF

j_call: TRBJ2-3
v_call: TRBV10-1
clone_size: NA
d_call: NA
cdr3_nt: TGCGCCAGCAGTGAGTACCGGGCAGATACGCAGTATTTT
cdr3_aa: CASSEYRADTQYF

j_call: TRBJ2-2
v_call: TRBV30
clone_size: NA
d_call: TRBD2
cdr3_nt: TGTGCCTGGAGCCCACTAGCGGGGGGGCCGGGCGGGGAGCTGTTTTTT
cdr3_aa: CAWSPLAGGPGGELFF

j_call: TRBJ2-7
v_call: TRBV29-1
clone_size: NA
d_call: NA
cdr3_nt: TGCAGCGTTCGACCAGGGACGGCACGCAGCTACGAGCAGTACTTC
cdr3_aa: CSVRPGTARSYEQYF

j_call: TRBJ1-4
v_call: TRBV5-1
clone_size: once
d_call: NA
cdr3_nt: TGCGCCAGCAGCTTGGCGGCAGGGGATGAAAAACTGTTTTTT
cdr3_aa: CASSLAAGDEKLFF

j_call: TRBJ2-3
v_call: TRBV7-2
clone_size: NA
d_call: TRBD2
cdr3_nt: TGTGCCAGCAGCTTGGGACTAGCGGGAGAAAATACGCAGTATTTT
cdr3_aa: CASSLGLAGENTQYF

j_call: TRBJ1-2
v_call: TRBV15
clone_size: few
d_call: NA
cdr3_nt: TGTGCCACCAGCATTCGACGTACCCTCTATGGCTACACCTTC
cdr3_aa: CATSIRRTLYGYTF

j_call: TRBJ1-1
v_call: TRBV11-2
clone_size: few
d_call: NA
cdr3_nt: TGTGCCAGCAGCCCCCAAGGGGGCACTGAAGCTTTCTTT
cdr3_aa: CASSPQGGTEAFF

j_call: TRBJ2-1
v_call: TRBV2
clone_size: NA
d_call: NA
cdr3_nt: TGTGCCAGCAGTATCTCCCGGGGCAATGAGCAGTTCTTC
cdr3_aa: CASSISRGNEQFF

j_call: TRBJ2-3
v_call: TRBV29-1
clone_size: NA
d_call: NA
cdr3_nt: TGCAGCGTTCGCAGAGGGAGTGGAGATACGCAGTATTTT
cdr3_aa: CSVRRGSGDTQYF

j_call: TRBJ1-3
v_call: TRBV11-2
clone_size: NA
d_call: NA
cdr3_nt: TGTGCCAGCAGCCGCCTCGGGGCCGGAAACACCATATATTTT
cdr3_aa: CASSRLGAGNTIYF

j_call: TRBJ2-1
v_call: TRBV10-3
clone_size: NA
d_call: TRBD2
cdr3_nt: TGTGCCAGCGGGCTAGGGACTAGCGGGGGTACCTACAATGAGCAGTTCTTC
cdr3_aa: CASGLGTSGGTYNEQFF

j_call: TRBJ2-1
v_call: TRBV5-6
clone_size: many
d_call: NA
cdr3_nt: TGTGCCAGCAGCTTGGGGGGGGACAATGAGCAGTTCTTC
cdr3_aa: CASSLGGDNEQFF

j_call: TRBJ1-2
v_call: TRBV7-2
clone_size: NA
d_call: NA
cdr3_nt: TGTGCCAGCAGCTTAGTGGGCGGGGGGTACGAAGGCTACACCTTC
cdr3_aa: CASSLVGGGYEGYTF

j_call: TRBJ1-2
v_call: TRBV19
clone_size: NA
d_call: NA
cdr3_nt: TGTGCCAGTAGTACCTCCCGGGACACCGCTGGCTATGGCTACACCTTC
cdr3_aa: CASSTSRDTAGYGYTF

j_call: TRBJ1-3
v_call: TRBV5-1
clone_size: NA
d_call: NA
cdr3_nt: TGCGCCAGCAGCCTAGGGGGGAATGGAAACACCATATATTTT
cdr3_aa: CASSLGGNGNTIYF

j_call: TRBJ2-5
v_call: TRBV5-1
clone_size: NA
d_call: NA
cdr3_nt: TGCGCCAGCAGCTTAGGTAATAGCGACCAAGAGACCCAGTACTTC
cdr3_aa: CASSLGNSDQETQYF

j_call: TRBJ1-6
v_call: TRBV25-1
clone_size: NA
d_call: NA
cdr3_nt: TGTGCCAGCAGTGGAACAGGGAATTCACCCCTCCACTTT
cdr3_aa: CASSGTGNSPLHF

j_call: TRBJ2-7
v_call: TRBV19
clone_size: NA
d_call: NA
cdr3_nt: TGTGCCAGTAGTGTGGGGAAAAGGTCCTACGAGCAGTACTTC
cdr3_aa: CASSVGKRSYEQYF

j_call: TRBJ2-7
v_call: TRBV5-4
clone_size: NA
d_call: NA
cdr3_nt: TGTGCCAGCAGCTTGGGTCCGGCCTTGTACGAGTACTTC
cdr3_aa: CASSLGPALYEYF

j_call: TRBJ2-1
v_call: TRBV7-8
clone_size: NA
d_call: NA
cdr3_nt: TGTGCCAGCAGCTTAGACGGAGGGAATGAGCAGTTCTTC
cdr3_aa: CASSLDGGNEQFF

j_call: TRBJ1-2
v_call: TRBV7-9
clone_size: NA
d_call: NA
cdr3_nt: TGTGCCAGCAGCTCCCTAGGGAGGGCCCTAAACTATGGCTACACCTTC
cdr3_aa: CASSSLGRALNYGYTF

j_call: TRBJ2-3
v_call: TRBV6-5
clone_size: NA
d_call: TRBD2
cdr3_nt: TGTGCCAGCACCGGACTAGTGGGGGGCACAGATACGCAGTATTTT
cdr3_aa: CASTGLVGGTDTQYF

j_call: TRBJ1-2
v_call: TRBV7-6
clone_size: NA
d_call: TRBD1
cdr3_nt: TGTGCCAGCAGCTTAGCGACAGGGGGCGGCTACACCTTC
cdr3_aa: CASSLATGGGYTF

j_call: TRBJ2-1
v_call: TRBV5-6
clone_size: NA
d_call: TRBD2
cdr3_nt: TGTGCCAGCAGTTCACTAGCGGAGCGGTACAATGAGCAGTTCTTC
cdr3_aa: CASSSLAERYNEQFF

j_call: TRBJ2-1
v_call: TRBV7-9
clone_size: NA
d_call: NA
cdr3_nt: TGTGCCAGCAGCTCCTGGGACGTCAATGGTGAGCAGTTCTTC
cdr3_aa: CASSSWDVNGEQFF

j_call: TRBJ2-1
v_call: TRBV9
clone_size: few
d_call: TRBD2
cdr3_nt: TGTGCCAGCAGCTCTCAAGTTGGACTAGCGTCCTACAATGAGCAGTTCTTC
cdr3_aa: CASSSQVGLASYNEQFF